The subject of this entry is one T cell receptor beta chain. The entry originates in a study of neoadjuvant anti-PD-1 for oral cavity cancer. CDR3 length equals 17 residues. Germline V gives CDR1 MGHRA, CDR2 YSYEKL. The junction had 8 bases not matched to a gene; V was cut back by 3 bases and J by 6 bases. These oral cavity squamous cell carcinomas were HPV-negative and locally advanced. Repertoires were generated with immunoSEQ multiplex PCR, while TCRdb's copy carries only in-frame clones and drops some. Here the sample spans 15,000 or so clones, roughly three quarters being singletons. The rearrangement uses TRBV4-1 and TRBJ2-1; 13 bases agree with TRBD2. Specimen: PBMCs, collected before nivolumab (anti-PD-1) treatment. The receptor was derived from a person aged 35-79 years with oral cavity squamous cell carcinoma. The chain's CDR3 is CASSHRTSGGLGNEQFF. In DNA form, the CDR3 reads TGCGCCAGCAGCCACCGGACTAGCGGGGGCCTTGGCAATGAGCAGTTCTTC.